A single sample is the source of the 5 T cell receptor beta chains below, sequenced in a study of blood T cell repertoires in COVID-19. Repertoires were generated with immunoSEQ multiplex PCR, while TCRdb's copy carries only in-frame clones and drops some. The repertoire holds hundreds of thousands of clones, with 75% to 90% as singletons. Sequenced sample: PBMCs or T cells enriched from blood (not recorded which). The receptors shown here come from a woman aged 60-75 years who had recovered from COVID-19.

This chain connects TRBV18 to TRBJ2-3, with 7 bases matching TRBD2. After removal of 1 base from V and 2 bases from J, the junction contained 6 bases not matched to a gene. The length of the CDR3 is 16 residues. Looked up from germline, CDR1 is KGHSH and CDR2 is LQKENI. The CDR3 protein is CASSPRASGYTDTQYF. For the CDR3, the DNA is TGTGCCAGCTCACCACGGGCTAGCGGATACACAGATACGCAGTATTTT.

There are a few counts of this clone. The rearrangement joins TRBV24-1 to TRBJ1-2, with D possibly TRBD1 on 6 matching bases. The CDR3 extends over 14 amino acids. Looked up from germline, CDR1 is KGHDR and CDR2 is SFDVKD. V lost 4 bases to trimming and J lost 2 bases, with 10 bases between them. CDR3 region: CATSEPTGNYGYTF. The CDR3 coding sequence is TGTGCCACCAGTGAGCCCACAGGGAACTATGGCTACACCTTC.

The J gene is TRBJ1-6, the V gene TRBV25-1, with D possibly TRBD1 on 6 matching bases. Trimming pared 6 bases from V and 7 bases from J, leaving 10 bases between. Per germline, CDR1 MGHDK and CDR2 SYGVNS. The CDR3 totals 13 residues. CDR3 coding DNA: TGTGCCAGCAGACAGGGTGACAATTCACCCCTCCACTTT. It is translated as CASRQGDNSPLHF.

This chain uses TRBV27 with TRBJ2-1, with 7 nucleotides matching TRBD1. Germline V gene lookup returns CDR1 MNHEY and CDR2 SMNVEV (reference sequence). The junction had 3 bases not matched to a gene; V was cut back by 1 base and J by 0 bases. CDR3 length equals 16 residues. CDR3 in DNA: TGTGCCAGCAGTTTATGGGGACAGCCCTCCTACAATGAGCAGTTCTTC. It is translated as CASSLWGQPSYNEQFF.

This chain uses TRBV15 with TRBJ1-6; 7 bases line up with TRBD1. There are 16 residues in the CDR3. J gave up 6 bases and V 3 bases, and 8 bases lay outside the gene matches. The germline V gene has CDR1 LNHNV and CDR2 YYDKDF (reference sequence). The CDR3 loop is CATSRERDRLNSPLHF. CDR3 DNA sequence: TGTGCCACCAGCAGGGAACGGGACAGACTTAATTCACCCCTCCACTTT.